These 18 T cell receptor beta chains were sequenced from one sample in a study of blood T cells in healthy people across ages. It was with a sample-barcoded 5' primer and a J-beta primer mix that a second PCR of roughly 7 to 12 cycles was run. TCRdb redid the calling of the 5' RACE reads with MiXCR, one entry per CDR3 protein. The sample lists roughly 1,300,000 distinct CDR3 sequences; around 59% were seen once. The specimen was blood. The receptors shown here come from a young man in good health.

J is TRBJ1-1 and V is TRBV29-1; D remains unclear. The CDR3 runs to 12 residues. The ends were cut back, 3 bases at V and 2 bases at J, with 7 bases in the middle. Germline lookup yields CDR1 SQVTM and CDR2 ANQGSEA. The CDR3 DNA sequence: TGCAGCGTTGAGAAGGGAAACACTGAAGCTTTCTTT. Translated, it gives CSVEKGNTEAFF.

The V call is TRBV28, the J call TRBJ2-3; D is ambiguous. The CDR3 consists of 13 residues. The germline gives CDR1 MDHEN, CDR2 SYDVKM. With 8 bases removed from V and 1 base from J, the gap between germline ends came to 10 bases. CDR3 nucleotide sequence: TGTGCCAGCGGCTCTGGGGGCACAGATACGCAGTATTTT. Protein product: CASGSGGTDTQYF.

This clonotype came up once. This sequence joins TRBV7-2 and TRBJ1-1, with no clear D. This CDR3 contains 15 residues. V shed 3 bases and J shed 0 bases, with 11 bases lying between them. Germline V gives CDR1 SGHTA, CDR2 FQGNSA. CDR3 sequence: CASSFRGRLNTEAFF. CDR3 DNA: TGTGCCAGCAGCTTTCGAGGGCGACTGAACACTGAAGCTTTCTTT.

The V and J genes are TRBV14 and TRBJ2-3; 10 positions match TRBD2. The CDR3 runs 14 residues. The ends lost 3 bases at V and 5 bases at J; junction bases unmatched: 2. Germline-derived CDR1 and CDR2 are SGHDN and FVKESK. CDR3 amino acids: CASSQRTSGDTQYF. The DNA for the CDR3 is TGTGCCAGCAGCCAGAGGACTAGCGGAGATACGCAGTATTTT.

V usage is TRBV20-1 and J usage is TRBJ2-4; 12 nucleotides match TRBD1. The CDR3 extends over 19 amino acids. Per germline, CDR1 DFQATT and CDR2 SNEGSKA (reference sequence). Trimming removed 0 bases from V and 1 base from J; junction bases left unmatched: 10. CDR3 coding DNA: TGCAGTGCTAGAGATGGGGGACAGGGGGCGAATATCGCCAAAAACATTCAGTACTTC. Protein sequence: CSARDGGQGANIAKNIQYF.

In this sample, this clonotype turned up a few times. The rearrangement joins TRBV4-3 to TRBJ2-1, with unresolved D. Germline lookup yields CDR1 LGHNA and CDR2 YSLEER. The CDR3 sequence is 14 residues long. Trimming removed 0 bases at V and 10 bases at J, with 13 bases between. CDR3 protein: CASSQDRIVGEQFF. The DNA of the CDR3 is TGCGCCAGCAGCCAAGATCGGATCGTAGGCGAGCAGTTCTTC.

This sequence joins TRBV4-3 and TRBJ2-1, with no clear D. This CDR3 has 14 residues. Deletions cut 3 bases from V and 6 bases from J, with 12 bases between. The V gene's germline CDR1 is LGHNA and CDR2 YSLEER. The CDR3 protein is CASSHAGALNEQFF. In DNA form, the CDR3 reads TGCGCCAGCAGCCATGCTGGTGCGCTCAATGAGCAGTTCTTC.

For this clonotype: An end of the junction differs from the germline gene, which may be a read error. The CDR3 region is CPSSSSGGRRNEQFF. The DNA for the CDR3 is TGTCCCAGCAGCTCCTCGGGGGGACGGAGGAATGAGCAGTTCTTC. The rearrangement joins TRBV7-2 to TRBJ2-1; 7 bases match TRBD2. There are 15 residues in the CDR3. Germline V gives CDR1 SGHTA, CDR2 FQGNSA.

This clonotype has only one observation. The J gene is TRBJ1-5, the V gene TRBV2, with D possibly matching TRBD1 (6 bases). This CDR3 has 15 amino acids. The germline V gene has CDR1 SNHLY and CDR2 FYNNEI. Trimming shortened V by 6 bases and J by 1 base, and 13 bases separated the two germline ends. The CDR3 is CASSGTQISNQPQHF. Here the CDR3 DNA reads TGTGCCAGCAGCGGGACACAAATAAGCAATCAGCCCCAGCATTTT.

The sample holds a few counts of this clonotype. The rearrangement joins TRBV7-2 to TRBJ2-3; 7 bases are shared with TRBD2. Losses at the gene ends were 5 bases for V and 4 bases for J; bases not matched to a gene: 6. CDR3 length: 14 residues. The germline CDR1 and CDR2 sequences are SGHTA and FQGNSA. Here the CDR3 reads CASSLTGRSDTQYF. Written as DNA, the CDR3 is TGTGCCAGCAGCCTCACCGGGAGGTCAGATACGCAGTATTTT.

This clonotype came up a few times. The chain has TRBV29-1 and TRBJ2-1; the match to TRBD2 covers 8 bases. This CDR3 is 13 amino acids long. J was trimmed by 2 bases and V by 5 bases; bases with no gene match: 2. Per germline, CDR1 SQVTM and CDR2 ANQGSEA. In DNA, the CDR3 is TGCAGCGTTTTGGGACTAGCCTACAATGAGCAGTTCTTC. Protein product: CSVLGLAYNEQFF.

The J gene is TRBJ1-1, the V gene TRBV19, with 7 bases lining up with TRBD1. J was trimmed by 0 bases and V by 6 bases; bases with no gene match: 10. Germline V gene lookup returns CDR1 LNHDA and CDR2 SQIVND (reference sequence). The CDR3 runs to 16 residues. CDR3 residues: CASSTPGQSMNTEAFF. In DNA form, the CDR3 reads TGTGCCAGTAGCACGCCGGGACAGAGCATGAACACTGAAGCTTTCTTT. Supplemented by reference TRBV19 and TRBJ1-1, the full variable domain reads DGGITQSPKYLFRKEGQNVTLSCEQNLNHDAMYWYRQDPGQGLRLIYYSQIVNDFQKGDIAEGYSVSREKKESFPLTVTSAQKNPTAFYLCASSTPGQSMNTEAFFGQGTRLTVV.

This chain links TRBV3-1 with TRBJ1-6; D might be TRBD1 (5 bases). The germline V gene encodes CDR1 LGHDT and CDR2 YNNKEL (reference sequence). The CDR3 is made up of 14 amino acids. Trimming cost V 5 bases and J 7 bases, with 12 bases left between them. In DNA, the CDR3 is TGTGCCAGCAGCGCACCGAACAGGAATTCACCCCTCCACTTT. Protein: CASSAPNRNSPLHF. Based on the CDR3 plus reference TRBV3-1 and TRBJ1-6, the full variable domain is DTAVSQTPKYLVTQMGNDKSIKCEQNLGHDTMYWYKQDSKKFLKIMFSYNNKELIINETVPNRFSPKSPDKAHLNLHINSLELGDSAVYFCASSAPNRNSPLHFGNGTRLTVT.

This sequence joins TRBV29-1 and TRBJ2-5; D unclear. The DNA end lines up better with TRBJ2-7; the J call may be wrong. Germline V gives CDR1 SQVTM, CDR2 ANQGSEA. The length of the CDR3 is 10 residues. The CDR3 loop is CSALEDEQYF. In nucleotides, the CDR3 is TGCAGCGCCTTAGAGGACGAGCAGTACTTC.

The CDR3 protein is CASSQVREHGRTNEKLFF. In DNA form, the CDR3 reads TGCGCCAGCAGCCAAGTGAGAGAGCATGGACGCACTAATGAAAAACTGTTTTTT. This chain links TRBV4-1 with TRBJ1-4, with no clear D. The CDR3 runs to 18 residues. Germline loops: CDR1 MGHRA, CDR2 YSYEKL. V gave up 1 base and J gave up 2 bases, with 17 bases separating them.

This chain uses TRBV7-6 with TRBJ2-3; a weak D match, TRBD1 (5 bases). V lost 1 base and J 1 base, leaving 12 bases between the germline ends. CDR1 SGHVS and CDR2 FNYEAQ come from the germline V gene. This CDR3 contains 16 residues. The CDR3 coding sequence is TGTGCCAGCAGCTTAGGTGGCAGGGTAGGCACAGATACGCAGTATTTT. Its protein product is CASSLGGRVGTDTQYF.

The genes are TRBV5-5 and TRBJ1-2, with 12 nucleotides matching TRBD1. J lost 8 bases, V lost 4 bases, and 9 bases had no gene match. Germline-derived CDR1 and CDR2 are SGHKS and YYEKEE (reference sequence). The CDR3 loop spans 15 amino acids. The DNA for the CDR3 is TGTGCCAGCAGCCAGTTCCGGGACAGGGGGCTCGGCTACACCTTC. Its protein is CASSQFRDRGLGYTF.

The sample holds many counts of this clonotype. CDR3 loop: CASPTSGEETQYF. The CDR3 DNA reads TGCGCCAGCCCAACTAGCGGGGAAGAGACCCAGTACTTC. V gene TRBV10-1 combines with J gene TRBJ2-5; 10 bases line up with TRBD2. The CDR3 runs 13 residues. Germline trimming cut 8 bases from V and 3 bases from J; bases unmatched to any gene: 3. The germline gives CDR1 WNHNN, CDR2 SYGVQD (reference sequence).